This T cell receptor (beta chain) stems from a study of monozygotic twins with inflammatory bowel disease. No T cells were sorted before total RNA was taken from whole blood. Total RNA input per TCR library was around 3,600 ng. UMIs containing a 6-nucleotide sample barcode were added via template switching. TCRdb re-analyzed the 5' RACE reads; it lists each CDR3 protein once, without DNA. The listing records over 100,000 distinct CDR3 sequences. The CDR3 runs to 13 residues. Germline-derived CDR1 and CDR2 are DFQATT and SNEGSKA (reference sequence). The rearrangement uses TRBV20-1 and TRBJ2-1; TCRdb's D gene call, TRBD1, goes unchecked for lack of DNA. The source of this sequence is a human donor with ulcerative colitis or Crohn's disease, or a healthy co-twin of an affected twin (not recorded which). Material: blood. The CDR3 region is CSAREDIYNEQFF.